Shown below are 19 T cell receptor beta chains from a single sample sequenced in a study of CD8+CD57+ T cells in acquired aplastic anemia. The study profiled TCR beta VDJ and CDR3 using genomic DNA as template. TCRdb ran MiXCR on the reads and lists one entry per CDR3 protein. The table shows under 350,000 distinct CDR3 sequences, with about 50% occurring only once. Those patients picked for sequencing had displayed CD8+CD57+ cell expansion on flow cytometry. The specimen was sorted CD4+, CD8+, or CD8+CD57+ T cells (not recorded which) from PBMCs. The receptors derive from a human donor with aplastic anemia.

The chain combines TRBV29-1 with TRBJ2-5; D not certain. Germline V lookup: CDR1 SQVTM, CDR2 ANQGSEA. CDR3 length equals 11 residues. Trimming cost V 6 bases and J 5 bases, with 10 bases left between them. The CDR3 region is CSVGLEETQYF. In DNA form, the CDR3 reads TGCAGCGTAGGCCTGGAGGAGACCCAGTACTTC.

The rearrangement joins TRBV5-5 to TRBJ2-2, with 7 bases identical to TRBD1. The V segment lost 1 base and the J segment 8 bases; nucleotides outside the gene matches: 2. The CDR3 runs to 13 residues. Germline CDR1 reads SGHKS; CDR2 reads YYEKEE (reference sequence). As DNA, the CDR3 is TGTGCCAGCAGCTTGTCGGGACAGGGGGAGCTGTTTTTT. It is translated as CASSLSGQGELFF.

This clonotype was seen only once. V is TRBV7-2 and J is TRBJ2-7; D not certain. Germline CDR1 is SGHTA and CDR2 is FQGNSA. V was shortened by 5 bases and J by 2 bases, with 13 bases between the two germline ends. The CDR3 loop spans 14 amino acids. CDR3: CASSPTAATYEQYF. In DNA form, the CDR3 reads TGTGCCAGCAGCCCTACAGCTGCCACCTACGAGCAGTACTTC.

The genes are TRBV15 and TRBJ2-5; no reliable D call. The V and J ends lost 3 bases and 5 bases respectively, with 10 bases between them. CDR3 length: 13 amino acids. Germline CDR1 and CDR2: LNHNV and YYDKDF (reference sequence). The CDR3 loop reads CATSSMGSETQYF. As DNA, the CDR3 is TGTGCCACCAGCAGTATGGGGTCTGAGACCCAGTACTTC.

This clonotype was recorded only once. The gene calls are TRBV5-1 and TRBJ2-1; 9 nucleotides align to TRBD1. V was pared by 1 base and J by 6 bases, with 5 bases of the junction left unmatched. This CDR3 has 15 residues. Looked up from germline, CDR1 is SGHRS and CDR2 is YFSETQ. CDR3: CASSLLGQGSNEQFF. The CDR3 bases are TGCGCCAGCAGCTTGCTGGGACAGGGTTCCAATGAGCAGTTCTTC.

The table lists this clonotype with many counts. The chain joins TRBV6-1 to TRBJ2-2, with TRBD1 as a possible D gene (6 bases). V was clipped by 2 bases and J by 6 bases, with 10 bases between them. The CDR3 spans 14 residues. Germline CDR1 and CDR2: MNHNS and SASEGT. Here the CDR3 DNA reads TGTGCCAGCAGTGAATCAGGGGCTGCCGGGGAGCTGTTTTTT. It translates to CASSESGAAGELFF.

The table lists this clonotype with many counts. The CDR3 region has the DNA TGTGCCAGTAGAGTTACCCGACAAGCCCCTAACTATGGCTACACCTTC. It yields the protein CASRVTRQAPNYGYTF. The V call is TRBV19, the J call TRBJ1-2; D is unresolved. The CDR3 spans 16 residues. V was pared by 6 bases and J by 0 bases, with 17 bases between. Germline assignment: CDR1 LNHDA and CDR2 SQIVND (reference sequence).

The genes are TRBV4-1 and TRBJ2-6; D ambiguous. The CDR3 is made up of 12 amino acids. Per the germline V gene, CDR1 is MGHRA and CDR2 is YSYEKL. V lost 3 bases, J lost 3 bases, and 0 bases lay in between. In DNA, the CDR3 is TGCGCCAGCAGCCATGGGGCCAACGTCCTGACTTTC. It specifies CASSHGANVLTF.

This clonotype has more than one count but fewer than ten. The chain recombines TRBV28 with TRBJ1-2; 9 bases align to TRBD1. This CDR3 has 15 residues. Germline loops: CDR1 MDHEN, CDR2 SYDVKM. V was pared by 5 bases and J by 8 bases, with 12 bases of the junction left unmatched. The chain's CDR3 is CASSRARTGEFGYTF. The CDR3 nucleotides read TGTGCCAGCAGTCGAGCCCGGACAGGGGAGTTCGGCTACACCTTC.

V gene TRBV15 combines with J gene TRBJ2-6; 7 bases agree with TRBD1. V shed 1 base, J shed 4 bases, and the junction held 7 bases outside the gene matches. The germline CDR1 and CDR2 sequences are LNHNV and YYDKDF (reference sequence). This CDR3 has 17 amino acids. CDR3 nucleotides: TGTGCCACCAGCAGAGGAGGCACAGGGGACGGGGCCAACGTCCTGACTTTC. It specifies CATSRGGTGDGANVLTF. The variable domain in full, with the rest retrieved from reference TRBV15 and TRBJ2-6, is DAMVIQNPRYQVTQFGKPVTLSCSQTLNHNVMYWYQQKSSQAPKLLFHYYDKDFNNEADTPDNFQSRRPNTSFCFLDIRSPGLGDTAMYLCATSRGGTGDGANVLTFGAGSRLTVL.

CDR3 in amino acids: CASSLGRDRGYNEQFF. The CDR3 nucleotides are TGTGCCAGCAGCTTAGGTCGGGACAGGGGGTACAATGAGCAGTTCTTC. This chain connects TRBV7-6 to TRBJ2-1, with 11 bases aligning to TRBD1. The CDR3 has 16 residues. Per germline, CDR1 SGHVS and CDR2 FNYEAQ. Trimming took 1 base from V and 4 from J; bases not matched to a gene: 3.

In this sample, this clonotype turned up a few times. A much larger clone differs by one base, so this may be a read error. The rearrangement links TRBV6-1 to TRBJ1-5; 7 nucleotides match TRBD1. Germline CDR1 MNHNS, CDR2 SASEGT. V lost 8 bases and J lost 2; bases outside the gene matches: 3. CDR3 size: 13 residues. The CDR3 sequence is CASEGTGNQPQHF. The CDR3 coding sequence is TGTGCCAGCGAGGGGACAGGCAATCAGCCCCAGCATTTT.

The J gene is TRBJ1-5, the V gene TRBV7-8; 7 nucleotides agree with TRBD1. The CDR3 contains 15 residues. CDR1 SGHVS and CDR2 FQNEAQ come from the germline V gene. J lost 7 bases, V lost 5 bases, and 11 bases had no gene match. The CDR3 sequence: CASSGYRQGGQPQHF. CDR3 DNA: TGTGCCAGCAGCGGGTACAGACAGGGTGGCCAGCCCCAGCATTTT.

In regard to this clonotype: The junction departs from the called germline gene at one end, perhaps through a read error. The J gene is TRBJ2-1, the V gene TRBV5-1; a weak D match, TRBD2 (7 bases). CDR1 and CDR2 (germline): SGHRS, YFSETQ. The CDR3 loop spans 11 amino acids. The DNA for the CDR3 is TGTGCCAGCAGCTTGCGGGGGCTGCAGTTCTTC. This codes for CASSLRGLQFF.

This clonotype has only a few counts. This sequence joins TRBV7-9 and TRBJ2-5, with D possibly matching TRBD2 (6 bases). Germline CDR1 reads SEHNR; CDR2 reads FQNEAQ (reference sequence). Trimming stripped 10 bases from V and 4 bases from J, with 16 bases between. This CDR3 region has 13 residues. The CDR3 reads CATPILGGETQYF. Here the CDR3 DNA reads TGTGCCACCCCGATTCTGGGAGGAGAGACCCAGTACTTC.

In its sample, this clonotype was seen many times. This chain links TRBV12-3 or TRBV12-4 with TRBJ2-1; 7 bases agree with TRBD2. The CDR3 spans 15 residues. V was clipped by 3 bases and J by 8 bases; unmatched bases: 10. CDR3: CASSFAVGEGYEQFF. The CDR3 nucleotides are TGTGCCAGCAGTTTCGCGGTGGGGGAGGGATATGAGCAGTTCTTC.

The chain links TRBV7-3 to TRBJ2-3; D ambiguous. Per the germline V gene, CDR1 is SGHTA and CDR2 is FQGTGA. The V gene lost 8 bases and the J gene lost 2 bases, with 11 bases spanning the gap. This CDR3 has 13 residues. This chain's CDR3 is CASSTEPTDTQYF. The DNA of the CDR3 is TGTGCCAGCTCGACGGAGCCCACAGATACGCAGTATTTT.

The CDR3 nucleotides read TGTGCCAGCAGCTTAGGGACTAGCGGGGGCAGCCATAAGAAAGAGCAGTTCTTC. Its translation: CASSLGTSGGSHKKEQFF. The chain employs TRBV7-9 and TRBJ2-1; 13 bases are shared with TRBD2. Per germline, CDR1 SEHNR and CDR2 FQNEAQ (reference sequence). V lost 1 base and J lost 10; bases outside the gene matches: 13. There are 18 residues in the CDR3.

Regarding this clonotype: The junction departs from the called germline gene at one end, perhaps through a read error. The gene calls are TRBV6-5 and TRBJ1-4; D gene uncertain. The CDR3 contains 13 residues. The V gene's germline CDR1 is MNHEY and CDR2 SVGAGI. In DNA, the CDR3 is TGTGCCATCAGTGAGCGTCGTAATGAAAAACTGTTTTTT. Protein: CAISERRNEKLFF.